Listed here are 32 T cell receptor beta chains from one sample, sequenced in a study of cytomegalovirus exposure and HLA in healthy donors. Researchers ran the PCR with 60 Vbeta and 13 Jbeta primers. Generated by immunoSEQ multiplex PCR, the TCRdb table keeps only in-frame clones and is missing some. The specimen's table records under 120,000 clones. Sequencing input: PBMCs. The receptor set was obtained from a man over 45 in good health and CMV-seronegative.

The CDR3 nucleotides are TGTGCCAGCAGTGAAGCCCCGGGACTGACCTACGAGCAGTACTTC. Translated, it gives CASSEAPGLTYEQYF. V and J are TRBV6-1 and TRBJ2-7; maybe TRBD2 (6 bases). V lost 0 bases and J 2 bases, leaving 11 bases between the germline ends. Germline V gene data show CDR1 as MNHNS and CDR2 as SASEGT. The CDR3 runs to 15 residues.

The rearrangement joins TRBV10-2 to TRBJ1-1; D may be TRBD1 (5 bases). CDR1 is WSHSY, CDR2 SAAADI, per germline. The V end was cut by 0 bases, the J end by 6 bases, with 17 bases between. The CDR3 extends over 16 amino acids. CDR3 sequence (DNA): TGCGCCAGCAGTGAGTCTTCAGGGCCCCCCGACGCTGAAGCTTTCTTT. As protein: CASSESSGPPDAEAFF.

This chain uses TRBV4-3 with TRBJ2-5, with TRBD2 matching over 8 bases. The CDR3 is made up of 13 amino acids. J gave up 5 bases and V 1 base, and 0 bases lay outside the gene matches. From germline, CDR1 is LGHNA and CDR2 YSLEER. CDR3 sequence (DNA): TGCGCCAGCAGCCAAGCGGGGGGGGAGACCCAGTACTTC. Protein product: CASSQAGGETQYF.

The chain employs TRBV19 and TRBJ2-3, with 13 bases identical to TRBD2. V shed 5 bases, J shed 1 base, and the junction held 12 bases outside the gene matches. Germline V CDR1 and CDR2: LNHDA, SQIVND (reference sequence). This CDR3 is built from 19 residues. The DNA of the CDR3 is TGTGCCAGTAGTCCCAGGGGGACTAGCGGGATCCACGGCACAGATACGCAGTATTTT. Amino acid sequence: CASSPRGTSGIHGTDTQYF.

The chain is built from TRBV7-9 and TRBJ2-1; 8 nucleotides align to TRBD2. Looked up from germline, CDR1 is SEHNR and CDR2 is FQNEAQ (reference sequence). J gave up 8 bases and V 4 bases, and 7 bases lay outside the gene matches. The length of the CDR3 is 14 residues. CDR3 region: CASSSPGLVHEQFF. CDR3 sequence (DNA): TGTGCCAGCAGCTCTCCGGGACTAGTCCATGAGCAGTTCTTC.

The chain uses TRBV5-6 and TRBJ2-1; 9 bases are a match to TRBD1. CDR1 SGHDT and CDR2 YYEEEE come from the germline V gene. The CDR3 extends over 16 amino acids. V was pared by 6 bases and J by 5 bases, with 12 bases of the junction left unmatched. The CDR3 DNA reads TGTGCCAGCACCCTGAATTTGTGGGACAGGGACAATGAGCAGTTCTTC. This sequence encodes CASTLNLWDRDNEQFF. Full variable domain (missing parts from reference TRBV5-6 and TRBJ2-1): DAGVTQSPTHLIKTRGQQVTLRCSPKSGHDTVSWYQQALGQGPQFIFQYYEEEERQRGNFPDRFSGHQFPNYSSELNVNALLLGDSALYLCASTLNLWDRDNEQFFGPGTRLTVL.

This chain links TRBV7-9 with TRBJ1-4; D unresolved. Germline CDR1 reads SEHNR; CDR2 reads FQNEAQ (reference sequence). This CDR3 spans 15 amino acids. V was shortened by 8 bases and J by 0 bases, with 13 bases between the two germline ends. CDR3 bases: TGTGCCAGCCATCATGGAGCCGCAACTAATGAAAAACTGTTTTTT. It translates to CASHHGAATNEKLFF.

J is TRBJ1-4 and V is TRBV4-3; 9 nucleotides match TRBD1. The CDR3 is 15 residues long. Losses at the gene ends were 4 bases for V and 5 bases for J; bases not matched to a gene: 5. Germline-derived CDR1 and CDR2 are LGHNA and YSLEER. The CDR3 here is CASSPRQGGNEKLFF. The CDR3 DNA sequence: TGCGCCAGCAGCCCCAGACAGGGGGGAAATGAAAAACTGTTTTTT.

V is TRBV4-3 and J is TRBJ1-5; D call uncertain. This CDR3 comprises 14 residues. Germline CDR1 is LGHNA and CDR2 is YSLEER. V lost 3 bases and J lost 5, with 11 bases in between. The CDR3 spells CASSQRYGDQPQHF. The DNA for the CDR3 is TGCGCCAGCAGCCAGCGCTACGGGGATCAGCCCCAGCATTTT.

On this clone itself: The junction departs from the called germline gene at one end, perhaps through a read error. The V call is TRBV7-7, the J call TRBJ2-2; 8 bases align to TRBD2. This CDR3 spans 16 amino acids. Germline V gives CDR1 SSHAT, CDR2 FNYEAQ (reference sequence). CDR3 in DNA: TGTGCTAGCAGCTTACGCAGCGGGAGCCTTACCGGGGAGCTGTTTTTT. It encodes CASSLRSGSLTGELFF.

The chain has TRBV7-8 and TRBJ2-5; D not certain. The CDR3 extends over 15 amino acids. Germline V gene data show CDR1 as SGHVS and CDR2 as FQNEAQ. V was shortened by 1 base and J by 5 bases, with 14 bases between the two germline ends. CDR3 sequence: CASSLGPAKVETQYF. CDR3 DNA: TGTGCCAGCAGCTTAGGGCCAGCGAAGGTCGAGACCCAGTACTTC.

The rearrangement links TRBV19 to TRBJ2-5, with 11 bases aligning to TRBD2. The CDR3 sequence is 16 residues long. The germline CDR1 and CDR2 sequences are LNHDA and SQIVND (reference sequence). Trimming cost V 4 bases and J 4 bases; bases outside gene matches: 8. CDR3 nucleotides: TGTGCCAGTAGTACACTAGCGGGAGCGGGTAGAGAGACCCAGTACTTC. Its translation: CASSTLAGAGRETQYF.

V usage is TRBV25-1 and J usage is TRBJ1-2; 11 bases agree with TRBD1. This CDR3 region has 12 residues. The junction had 1 base not matched to a gene; V was cut back by 4 bases and J by 9 bases. Looked up from germline, CDR1 is MGHDK and CDR2 is SYGVNS. Here the CDR3 reads CASSGTGGRYTF. The DNA for the CDR3 is TGTGCCAGCAGTGGGACAGGGGGCCGCTACACCTTC.

The rearrangement joins TRBV19 to TRBJ1-1, with D unclear. The germline V gene encodes CDR1 LNHDA and CDR2 SQIVND (reference sequence). The CDR3 runs 20 residues. The V gene lost 9 bases and the J gene lost 1 base, with 33 bases spanning the gap. CDR3 coding DNA: TGTGCCAGCTTCTCCCCCCATCGGCAGGTGCCGCCCTTCAGGAACACTGAAGCTTTCTTT. Translated: CASFSPHRQVPPFRNTEAFF.

V is TRBV11-1 and J is TRBJ1-1; D might be TRBD1 (6 bases). This CDR3 region has 14 residues. V lost 5 bases and J 7 bases, leaving 17 bases between the germline ends. The germline V gene encodes CDR1 SGHAT and CDR2 FQDESV (reference sequence). The CDR3 bases are TGTGCCAGCAGCCCGGGCGGGGGGGCAGGTGAAGCTTTCTTT. Its translation: CASSPGGGAGEAFF.

The chain employs TRBV4-1 and TRBJ1-2; D uncertain. The germline V and J ends were trimmed by 4 bases and 7 bases, with 16 bases remaining between them. CDR3 length: 14 residues. Germline assignment: CDR1 MGHRA and CDR2 YSYEKL. CDR3 sequence reads: CASSPLTPGGGYTF. Written as DNA, the CDR3 is TGCGCCAGCAGCCCGCTTACACCGGGAGGTGGCTACACCTTC.

The V call is TRBV4-2, the J call TRBJ1-3; tentatively, D is TRBD1 (6 bases). This CDR3 contains 16 residues. The germline gives CDR1 LGHNA, CDR2 YNFKEQ. V was clipped by 5 bases and J by 2 bases, with 16 bases between them. In nucleotides, the CDR3 is TGTGCCAGCAGCAAGCACAGGGAGAGCACTGGAAACACCATATATTTT. It codes for CASSKHRESTGNTIYF.

This chain uses TRBV18 with TRBJ1-2; D gene uncertain. The CDR3 runs 15 residues. Trimming stripped 0 bases from V and 3 bases from J, with 11 bases between. Per the germline V gene, CDR1 is KGHSH and CDR2 is LQKENI. CDR3 nucleotide sequence: TGTGCCAGCTCACCACCTAACCTGGCAGACTATGGCTACACCTTC. Residues: CASSPPNLADYGYTF. The full variable domain, rest sourced from reference TRBV18 and TRBJ1-2, is NAGVMQNPRHLVRRRGQEARLRCSPMKGHSHVYWYRQLPEEGLKFMVYLQKENIIDESGMPKERFSAEFPKEGPSILRIQQVVRGDSAAYFCASSPPNLADYGYTFGSGTRLTVV.

This chain joins TRBV7-2 and TRBJ2-1; 9 bases map to TRBD2. Germline V gene data show CDR1 as SGHTA and CDR2 as FQGNSA. This CDR3 region has 18 residues. V shed 5 bases and J 3 bases; nucleotides not matched to a gene: 14. The CDR3 coding sequence is TGTGCCAGCAGCCCCACTGCGCGTGCTAGCGGGATCTACAATGAGCAGTTCTTC. Translation gives CASSPTARASGIYNEQFF.

This chain uses TRBV6-4 with TRBJ2-3; 13 nucleotides line up with TRBD2. This CDR3 contains 16 residues. V was clipped by 2 bases and J by 1 base; unmatched bases: 0. Germline CDR1 is MRHNA and CDR2 is SNTAGT. The CDR3: CASSDGTSGGTDTQYF. For the CDR3, the DNA is TGTGCCAGCAGTGACGGGACTAGCGGGGGCACAGATACGCAGTATTTT.

The chain joins TRBV11-2 to TRBJ2-1; no clear D. Trimming cost V 2 bases and J 2 bases, with 10 bases left between them. From germline, CDR1 is SGHAT and CDR2 FQNNGV. The CDR3 runs to 15 residues. The CDR3 coding sequence is TGTGCCAGCAGCTTATTCGCCAGCGCCTACAATGAGCAGTTCTTC. It encodes CASSLFASAYNEQFF.

Details on this clone: One junction end disagrees with the germline gene, perhaps due to a read error. This chain links TRBV29-1 with TRBJ2-1; 12 nucleotides align to TRBD2. Germline CDR1 SQVTM, CDR2 ANQGSEA. This CDR3 comprises 17 residues. CDR3 nucleotide sequence: TGCGGCGTTGAGGCCAGACTAGCGGGAGAGTCCTACAATGAGCAGTTCTTC. Residues: CGVEARLAGESYNEQFF.

The chain is built from TRBV7-2 and TRBJ2-6, with D perhaps matching TRBD1 (5 bases). The CDR3 sequence is 16 residues long. Trimming pared 2 bases from V and 0 bases from J, leaving 8 bases between. Germline-derived CDR1 and CDR2 are SGHTA and FQGNSA. The CDR3 loop is CASSLSRASGANVLTF. The DNA of the CDR3 is TGTGCCAGCAGCTTAAGCAGGGCCTCTGGGGCCAACGTCCTGACTTTC.

V and J are TRBV11-3 and TRBJ2-7; D remains ambiguous. The V gene lost 2 bases and the J gene lost 5 bases, with 7 bases spanning the gap. CDR1 is SGHNT, CDR2 YENEEA, per germline. The CDR3 covers 12 residues. CDR3 loop: CASSLTFHEQYF. Written as DNA, the CDR3 is TGTGCCAGCAGCTTAACATTCCACGAGCAGTACTTC. Complete variable domain (other parts from reference TRBV11-3 and TRBJ2-7): EAGVVQSPRYKIIEKKQPVAFWCNPISGHNTLYWYLQNLGQGPELLIRYENEEAVDDSQLPKDRFSAERLKGVDSTLKIQPAELGDSAVYLCASSLTFHEQYFGPGTRLTVT.

The chain recombines TRBV5-4 with TRBJ2-3, with TRBD2 matching 8 bases. The V gene end was trimmed by 3 bases and the J gene end by 3 bases; junction bases not matched to a gene: 3. Germline CDR1 SGHNT, CDR2 YYREEE (reference sequence). This CDR3 is 14 amino acids long. The CDR3 is CASSSGLGTDTQYF. The CDR3, as DNA: TGTGCCAGCAGCTCGGGACTAGGAACAGATACGCAGTATTTT.

The genes are TRBV19 and TRBJ2-3; D might be TRBD1 (5 bases). Germline assignment: CDR1 LNHDA and CDR2 SQIVND (reference sequence). The germline V and J ends were trimmed by 3 bases and 4 bases, with 8 bases remaining between them. The CDR3 runs 13 residues. Written as DNA, the CDR3 is TGTGCCAGTAGTATCAGGGTTTCAGATACGCAGTATTTT. It encodes CASSIRVSDTQYF.

J is TRBJ2-5 and V is TRBV9; tentatively, D is TRBD2 (6 bases). Trimming pared 4 bases from V and 2 bases from J, leaving 15 bases between. Germline CDR1 reads SGDLS; CDR2 reads YYNGEE. The CDR3 runs 15 residues. The CDR3 bases are TGTGCCAGCAGCCCTGGGGAGGTAATACAAGAGACCCAGTACTTC. This codes for CASSPGEVIQETQYF.

This chain links TRBV4-3 with TRBJ2-2, with D maybe TRBD1 (6 bases). Germline values: CDR1 LGHNA, CDR2 YSLEER. This CDR3 is 14 amino acids long. V was cut by 3 bases and J by 5 bases, with 10 bases left in between. DNA for the CDR3: TGCGCCAGCAGCCAGGACAGTAATACCGGGGAGCTGTTTTTT. Protein sequence: CASSQDSNTGELFF.

This chain uses TRBV7-3 with TRBJ2-1, with 13 bases matching TRBD2. The trim removed 5 bases at V and 8 bases at J, leaving 6 bases unmatched. There are 15 residues in the CDR3. Germline loops: CDR1 SGHTA, CDR2 FQGTGA. CDR3 DNA sequence: TGTGCCAGCAGCCGGACTAGCGGGAGTGGGGATGAGCAGTTCTTC. It specifies CASSRTSGSGDEQFF. The entire variable domain, with the rest obtained from reference TRBV7-3 and TRBJ2-1, is as follows: GAGVSQTPSNKVTEKGKYVELRCDPISGHTALYWYRQSLGQGPEFLIYFQGTGAADDSGLPNDRFFAVRPEGSVSTLKIQRTERGDSAVYLCASSRTSGSGDEQFFGPGTRLTVL.

The chain has TRBV4-1 and TRBJ2-5, with D perhaps TRBD1 (6 bases). Trimming cost V 4 bases and J 2 bases, with 11 bases left between them. This CDR3 contains 14 residues. The germline CDR1 and CDR2 sequences are MGHRA and YSYEKL. The CDR3 loop reads CASSPRGYQETQYF. The DNA of the CDR3 is TGCGCCAGCAGCCCTAGGGGGTATCAAGAGACCCAGTACTTC.

The rearrangement links TRBV9 to TRBJ1-1, with D perhaps TRBD1 (5 bases). The germline gives CDR1 SGDLS, CDR2 YYNGEE. This CDR3 contains 15 residues. V was cut by 2 bases and J by 6 bases, with 17 bases left in between. The CDR3 DNA is TGTGCCAGCAGCGTTTCCCCGGAGGGGTCCGCTGAAGCTTTCTTT. This translates into CASSVSPEGSAEAFF.

The chain employs TRBV5-1 and TRBJ2-1; 11 nucleotides line up with TRBD1. The CDR3 is made up of 15 amino acids. J was trimmed by 7 bases and V by 4 bases; bases with no gene match: 7. From germline, CDR1 is SGHRS and CDR2 YFSETQ. The CDR3 here is CASSEPGQGVNEQFF. The CDR3 coding sequence is TGCGCCAGCAGCGAACCGGGACAGGGGGTAAATGAGCAGTTCTTC.